This T cell receptor (beta chain) came from a study of response to subunit inactivated influenza vaccine. Study-wide points: The study's authors posited that every seasonal influenza vaccination enlists few new T cells.

Germline CDR1 is SSHAT and CDR2 is FNYEAQ (reference sequence). There are 15 residues in the CDR3. MiXCR, applied by TCRdb to the RT-PCR reads, yields one record per CDR3 protein. The profile shows under 750,000 distinct CDR3 sequences, approximately 12% of them singletons. Note on this clonotype: The antigen remains undetermined. One end of the junction does not line up with germline, which may come from a read error.

This chain uses TRBV7-7 with TRBJ2-1; 7 bases fit TRBD1. The sequencing used PBMCs from blood, collected on the day of vaccination. The clonotype was recovered from a man aged 50 to 60 who received an inactivated influenza vaccine. CDR3 coding DNA: TGTGCTAGCAGCTTATCCGTACAGGGGTACAATGAGCAGTTCTTC. Protein product: CASSLSVQGYNEQFF.